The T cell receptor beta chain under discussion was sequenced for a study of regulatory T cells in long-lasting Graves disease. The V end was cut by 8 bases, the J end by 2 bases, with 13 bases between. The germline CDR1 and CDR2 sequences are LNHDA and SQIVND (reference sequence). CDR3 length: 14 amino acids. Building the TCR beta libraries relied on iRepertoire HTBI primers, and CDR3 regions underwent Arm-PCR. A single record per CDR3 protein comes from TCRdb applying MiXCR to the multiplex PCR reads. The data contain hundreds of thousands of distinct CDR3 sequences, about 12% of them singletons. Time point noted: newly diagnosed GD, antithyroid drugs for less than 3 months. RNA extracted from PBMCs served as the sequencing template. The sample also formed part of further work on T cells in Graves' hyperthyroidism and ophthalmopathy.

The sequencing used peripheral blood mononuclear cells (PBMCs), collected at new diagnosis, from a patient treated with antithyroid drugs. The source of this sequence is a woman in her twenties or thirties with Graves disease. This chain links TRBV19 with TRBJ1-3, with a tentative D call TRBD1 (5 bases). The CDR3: CASLASGTGNTIYF. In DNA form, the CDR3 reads TGTGCCAGTCTGGCTTCAGGGACTGGAAACACCATATATTTT. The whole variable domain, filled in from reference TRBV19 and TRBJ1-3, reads DGGITQSPKYLFRKEGQNVTLSCEQNLNHDAMYWYRQDPGQGLRLIYYSQIVNDFQKGDIAEGYSVSREKKESFPLTVTSAQKNPTAFYLCASLASGTGNTIYFGEGSWLTVV.